The 6 T cell receptor beta chains below come from one sample, sequenced in a study of post-analysis software for immune sequencing data. The antigens of these receptors remain unknown. Sequencing libraries made from TCR beta cDNA carried unique molecular identifiers. TCRdb re-analysed the PCR reads in MiXCR, keeping a single row per CDR3 protein. The table records about 400,000 distinct CDR3 sequences, less than 35% of them present only once. The study, taken as a whole, reports: A few TRBV segments occurring more often in patients than controls included TRBV5-6, TRBV5-1 and TRBV20-1.

Input material: blood. These receptors came from a girl aged 10 to 17 with multiple sclerosis.

This clonotype appeared once. V is TRBV6-1 and J is TRBJ1-4; the D is unclear. Trimming pared 0 bases from V and 10 bases from J, leaving 15 bases between. Germline values: CDR1 MNHNS, CDR2 SASEGT. The CDR3 totals 15 residues. The CDR3 sequence is CASSEAPQVYGKLFF. CDR3 in DNA: TGTGCCAGCAGTGAAGCGCCACAAGTCTACGGAAAACTGTTTTTT.

Only a few counts were recorded for this clonotype. The CDR3 coding sequence is TGCGCCAGCAGCAAAGGGACGGCCCGGTACACAGATACGCAGTATTTT. It is translated as CASSKGTARYTDTQYF. The chain employs TRBV5-1 and TRBJ2-3; D assignment may be TRBD1 or TRBD2 (5 bases each). Germline V gives CDR1 SGHRS, CDR2 YFSETQ. The V end was cut by 4 bases, the J end by 2 bases, with 17 bases between. The length of the CDR3 is 16 residues.

This clonotype was picked up one time. Germline is not matched at one junction end, which may reflect a read error. The chain uses TRBV28 and TRBJ2-3; a weak D match, TRBD2 (5 bases). Per the germline V gene, CDR1 is MDHEN and CDR2 is SYDVKM. The length of the CDR3 is 13 residues. The CDR3 nucleotides are TGTGTCAGCAGTTGGGAGTACACAGATACGCAGTATTTT. Its protein is CVSSWEYTDTQYF.

This clonotype was seen ten or more times. V and J are TRBV20-1 and TRBJ1-1; TRBD1 aligns across 7 bases. The CDR3 sequence is 12 residues long. J lost 5 bases, V lost 6 bases, and 6 bases had no gene match. The germline gives CDR1 DFQATT, CDR2 SNEGSKA (reference sequence). The CDR3 protein is CSARQGRTEAFF. CDR3 DNA sequence: TGCAGTGCCAGACAGGGAAGAACTGAAGCTTTCTTT.

This clonotype turned up a few times. V and J are TRBV6-5 and TRBJ2-7; 7 bases map to TRBD1. The CDR3 is made up of 14 amino acids. The ends lost 4 bases at V and 4 bases at J; junction bases unmatched: 7. Germline V lookup: CDR1 MNHEY, CDR2 SVGAGI. The chain's CDR3 is CASSSIQQGYEQYF. The CDR3 DNA reads as TGTGCCAGCAGTTCAATCCAACAGGGGTACGAGCAGTACTTC.

The chain recombines TRBV7-2 with TRBJ2-5; 9 bases are a match to TRBD1. J was trimmed by 5 bases and V by 5 bases; bases with no gene match: 6. Germline CDR1 reads SGHTA; CDR2 reads FQGNSA. The CDR3 has 14 residues. This CDR3 reads CASSPTTGGETQYF. In nucleotides, the CDR3 is TGTGCCAGCAGCCCCACGACAGGGGGGGAGACCCAGTACTTC.